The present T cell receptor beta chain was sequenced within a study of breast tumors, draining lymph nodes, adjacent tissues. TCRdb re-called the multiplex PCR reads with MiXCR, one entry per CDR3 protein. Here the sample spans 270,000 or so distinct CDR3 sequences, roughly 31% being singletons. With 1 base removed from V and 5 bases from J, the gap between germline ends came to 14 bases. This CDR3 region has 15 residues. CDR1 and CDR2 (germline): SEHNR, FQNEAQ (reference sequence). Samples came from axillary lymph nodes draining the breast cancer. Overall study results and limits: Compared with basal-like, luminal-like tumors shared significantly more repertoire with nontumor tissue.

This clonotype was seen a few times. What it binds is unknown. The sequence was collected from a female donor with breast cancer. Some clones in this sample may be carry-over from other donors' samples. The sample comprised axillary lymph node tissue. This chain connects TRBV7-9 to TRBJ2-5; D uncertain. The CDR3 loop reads CASSLGSSLEETQYF. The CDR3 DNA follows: TGTGCCAGCAGCTTAGGGAGCAGCCTAGAGGAGACCCAGTACTTC. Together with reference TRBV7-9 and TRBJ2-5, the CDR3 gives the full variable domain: DTGVSQNPRHKITKRGQNVTFRCDPISEHNRLYWYRQTLGQGPEFLTYFQNEAQLEKSRLLSDRFSAERPKGSFSTLEIQRTEQGDSAMYLCASSLGSSLEETQYFGPGTRLLVL.